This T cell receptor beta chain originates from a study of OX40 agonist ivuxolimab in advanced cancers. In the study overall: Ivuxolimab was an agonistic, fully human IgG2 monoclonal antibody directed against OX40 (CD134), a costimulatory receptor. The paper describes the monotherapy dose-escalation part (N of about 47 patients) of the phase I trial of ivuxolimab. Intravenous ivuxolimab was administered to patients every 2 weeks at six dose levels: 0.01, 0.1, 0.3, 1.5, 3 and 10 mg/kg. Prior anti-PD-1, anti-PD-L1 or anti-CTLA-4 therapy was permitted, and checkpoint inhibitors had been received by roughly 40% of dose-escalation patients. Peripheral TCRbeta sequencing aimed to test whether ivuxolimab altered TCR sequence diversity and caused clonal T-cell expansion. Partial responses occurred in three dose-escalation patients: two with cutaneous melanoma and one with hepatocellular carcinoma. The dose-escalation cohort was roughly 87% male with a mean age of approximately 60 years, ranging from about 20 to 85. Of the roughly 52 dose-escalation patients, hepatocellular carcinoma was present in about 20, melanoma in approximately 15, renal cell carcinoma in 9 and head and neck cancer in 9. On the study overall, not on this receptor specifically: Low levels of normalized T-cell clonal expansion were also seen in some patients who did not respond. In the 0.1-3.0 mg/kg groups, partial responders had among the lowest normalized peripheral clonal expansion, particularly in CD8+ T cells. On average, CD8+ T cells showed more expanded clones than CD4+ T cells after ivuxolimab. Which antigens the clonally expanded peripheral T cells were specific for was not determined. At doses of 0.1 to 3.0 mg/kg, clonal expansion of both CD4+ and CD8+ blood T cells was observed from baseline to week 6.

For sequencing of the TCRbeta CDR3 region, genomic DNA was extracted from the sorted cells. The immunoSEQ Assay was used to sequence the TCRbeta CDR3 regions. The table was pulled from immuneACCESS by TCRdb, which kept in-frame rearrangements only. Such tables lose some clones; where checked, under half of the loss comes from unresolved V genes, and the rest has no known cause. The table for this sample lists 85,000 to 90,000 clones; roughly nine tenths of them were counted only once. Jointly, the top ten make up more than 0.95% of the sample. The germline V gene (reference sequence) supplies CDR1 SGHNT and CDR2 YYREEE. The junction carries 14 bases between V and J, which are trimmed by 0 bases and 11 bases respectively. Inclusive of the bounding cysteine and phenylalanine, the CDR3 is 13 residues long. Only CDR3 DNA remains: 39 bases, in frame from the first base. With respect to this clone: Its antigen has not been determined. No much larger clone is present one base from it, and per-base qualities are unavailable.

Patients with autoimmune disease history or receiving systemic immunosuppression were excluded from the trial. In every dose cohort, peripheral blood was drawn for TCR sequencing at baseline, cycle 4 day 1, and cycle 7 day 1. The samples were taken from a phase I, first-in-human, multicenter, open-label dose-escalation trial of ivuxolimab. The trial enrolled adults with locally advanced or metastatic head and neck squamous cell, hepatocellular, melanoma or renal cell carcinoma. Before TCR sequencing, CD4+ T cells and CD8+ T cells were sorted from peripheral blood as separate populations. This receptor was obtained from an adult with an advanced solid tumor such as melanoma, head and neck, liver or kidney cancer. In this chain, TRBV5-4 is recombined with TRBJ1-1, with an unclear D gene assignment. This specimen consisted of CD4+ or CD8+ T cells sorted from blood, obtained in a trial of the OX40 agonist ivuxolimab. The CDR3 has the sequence CASSLGRLDLAFF. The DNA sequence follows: TGTGCCAGCAGCTTGGGCCGGCTGGACTTGGCTTTCTTT. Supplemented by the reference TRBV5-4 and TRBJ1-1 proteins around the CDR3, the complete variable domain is ETGVTQSPTHLIKTRGQQVTLRCSSQSGHNTVSWYQQALGQGPQFIFQYYREEENGRGNFPPRFSGLQFPNYSSELNVNALELDDSALYLCASSLGRLDLAFFGQGTRLTVV.